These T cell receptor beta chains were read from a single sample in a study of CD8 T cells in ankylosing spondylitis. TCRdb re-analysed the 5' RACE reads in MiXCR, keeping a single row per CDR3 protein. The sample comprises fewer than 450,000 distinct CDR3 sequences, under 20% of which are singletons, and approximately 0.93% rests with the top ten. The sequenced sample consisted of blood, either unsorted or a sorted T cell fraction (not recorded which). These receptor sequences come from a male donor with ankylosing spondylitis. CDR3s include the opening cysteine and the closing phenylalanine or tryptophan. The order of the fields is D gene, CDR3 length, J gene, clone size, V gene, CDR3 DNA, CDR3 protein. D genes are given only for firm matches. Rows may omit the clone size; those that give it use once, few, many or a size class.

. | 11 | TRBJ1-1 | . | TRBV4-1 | TGCGCCAGCAGAGGCGGAAATGAAGCTTTCTTT | CASRGGNEAFF
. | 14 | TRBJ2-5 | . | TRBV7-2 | TGTGCCAGCAGCTTATCTAGCGCAGGAGAGACCCAGTACTTC | CASSLSSAGETQYF
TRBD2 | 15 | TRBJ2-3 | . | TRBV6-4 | TGTGCCAGCAGTGACTCCGGGGGGGCCGCAGATACGCAGTATTTT | CASSDSGGAADTQYF
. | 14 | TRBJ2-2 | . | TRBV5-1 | TGCGCCAGCAGCTTGGACAGGGTGACCGGGGAGCTGTTTTTT | CASSLDRVTGELFF
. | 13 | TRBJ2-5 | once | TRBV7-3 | TGTGCCAGCAGCTTTTCGACTAGAGAGACCCAGTACTTC | CASSFSTRETQYF
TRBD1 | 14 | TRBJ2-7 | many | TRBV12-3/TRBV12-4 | TGTGCCAGCAGCGATGGACAGGGATACCACGGGAAAACCTTC | CASSDGQGYHGKTF
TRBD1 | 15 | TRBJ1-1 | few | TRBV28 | TGTGCCAGCAGGGGGTCGGGACAGGGGTTAGGAAAAGCTTTCTTT | CASRGSGQGLGKAFF
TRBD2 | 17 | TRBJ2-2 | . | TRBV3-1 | TGTGCCAGCAGCCGACTGGGGGCTAGCGGGGGTTCCGGGGAGCTGTTTTTT | CASSRLGASGGSGELFF
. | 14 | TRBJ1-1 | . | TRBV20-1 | TGCAATGCTAGAGATCTCGGACAGAACACTGAAGCTTTCTTT | CNARDLGQNTEAFF
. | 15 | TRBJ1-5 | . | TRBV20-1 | TGCAGTGTTCAGGACAGATACGATAGCAATCAGCCCCAGCATTTT | CSVQDRYDSNQPQHF
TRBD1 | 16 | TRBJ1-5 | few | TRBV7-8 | TGTGCCAGCAGCTTAGCGGCGGGACAGGGGGTTCAGCCCCAGCATTTT | CASSLAAGQGVQPQHF
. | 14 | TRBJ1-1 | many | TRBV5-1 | TGCGCCAGCAGCTTAGGACAGAGGAACACTGAAGCTTTCTTT | CASSLGQRNTEAFF
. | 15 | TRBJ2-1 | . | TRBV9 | TGTGCCAGCAGCTCCCGGGACGCCCCTTACAATGAGCAGTTCTTC | CASSSRDAPYNEQFF
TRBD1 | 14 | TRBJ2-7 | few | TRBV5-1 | TGCGCCAGCAGCATGGACAGGGGAAGTTGGGAGCAGTACTTC | CASSMDRGSWEQYF
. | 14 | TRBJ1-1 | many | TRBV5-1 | TGCGCCAGCAGCTTGGCCCGGGGGGCCACTGAAGCTTTCTTT | CASSLARGATEAFF
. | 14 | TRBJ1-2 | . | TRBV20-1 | TGCAGTGCCATCCCGGACGGAACTAACTATGGCTACACCTTC | CSAIPDGTNYGYTF
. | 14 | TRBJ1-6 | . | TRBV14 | TGTGCCAGCAGCCAACTGGGACGGAGCTCACCCCTCCACTTT | CASSQLGRSSPLHF
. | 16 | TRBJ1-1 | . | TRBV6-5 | TGTGCCAGCAGTTATCTCGGAAGTGGGGGGCCCAGTGAAGCTTTCTTT | CASSYLGSGGPSEAFF
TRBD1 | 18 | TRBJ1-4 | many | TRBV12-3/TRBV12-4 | TGTGCCACCCCACACCTTCCGGGACAGGGATCGTGGCGCGAAAAACTGTTTTTT | CATPHLPGQGSWREKLFF
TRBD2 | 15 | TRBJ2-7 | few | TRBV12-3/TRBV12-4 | TGTGCCAGCAGTTTCGGGACTAGCGGGGGATACGAGCAGTACTTC | CASSFGTSGGYEQYF
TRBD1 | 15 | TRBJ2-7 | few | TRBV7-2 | TGTGCCAGCAGCTTAGGACAGGGGGCTATTTACGAGCAGTACTTC | CASSLGQGAIYEQYF
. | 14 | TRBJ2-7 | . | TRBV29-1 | TGCAGCGTTGAAGCCATCGGACACGCCTACGAGCAGTACTTC | CSVEAIGHAYEQYF
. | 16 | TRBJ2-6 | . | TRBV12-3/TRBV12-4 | TGTGCCAGCAACCGGGCAGGTGGCTCTGGGGCCAACGTCCTGACTTTC | CASNRAGGSGANVLTF
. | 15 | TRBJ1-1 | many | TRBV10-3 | TGTGCCATCAGTGAGTCTAACACAGAATTAGACGGAGCTTTCTTT | CAISESNTELDGAFF
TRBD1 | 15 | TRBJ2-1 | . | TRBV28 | TGTGCCAGCAGTCTGACCGGGACAGGGAGCAATGAGCAGTTCTTC | CASSLTGTGSNEQFF